The 30 T cell receptor beta chains presented below share a single source sample, sequenced in a study of OX40 agonist ivuxolimab in advanced cancers. Method: immunoSEQ multiplex PCR; TCRdb's copy keeps in-frame clones and lacks some. The sample lists about 50,000 clones; about 93% were seen once. The source material was CD4+ or CD8+ T cells sorted from blood, sampled in a trial of the OX40 agonist ivuxolimab. The receptors shown here come from an adult with an advanced solid tumor such as melanoma, head and neck, liver or kidney cancer.

The chain carries TRBV28 and TRBJ2-5; 9 nucleotides agree with TRBD2. V gave up 7 bases and J gave up 4 bases; unmatched junction bases: 13. The germline V gene has CDR1 MDHEN and CDR2 SYDVKM. The CDR3 contains 16 residues. CDR3 coding DNA: TGTGCCAGCAAAGGACAGGCGGGAGGGGCAAGAGAGACCCAGTACTTC. It translates to CASKGQAGGARETQYF.

The V and J genes are TRBV7-9 and TRBJ1-4, with a tentative D call TRBD1 (5 bases). V lost 5 bases, J lost 5 bases, and 18 bases lay in between. The CDR3 sequence is 16 residues long. Looked up from germline, CDR1 is SEHNR and CDR2 is FQNEAQ (reference sequence). The chain's CDR3 is CASSGIPGRENEKLFF. CDR3 bases: TGTGCCAGCAGCGGGATACCGGGACGGGAGAATGAAAAACTGTTTTTT.

The chain joins TRBV7-9 to TRBJ2-7; D is unclear. Germline values: CDR1 SEHNR, CDR2 FQNEAQ (reference sequence). The CDR3 spans 11 residues. Trimming removed 5 bases at V and 9 bases at J, with 11 bases between. In DNA form, the CDR3 reads TGTGCCAGCAGCCTTGGGCCCGGGCAGTACTTC. It specifies CASSLGPGQYF.

CDR3 residues: CASSLVRGGYYNEQFF. The CDR3 DNA is TGTGCCAGCAGCTTAGTACGAGGGGGGTATTACAATGAGCAGTTCTTC. V and J are TRBV7-6 and TRBJ2-1; D is perhaps TRBD1 or TRBD2 (6 bases each). The CDR3 has 16 amino acids. Germline lookup yields CDR1 SGHVS and CDR2 FNYEAQ. V dropped 1 base and J dropped 4 bases, with 14 bases sitting between them.

This clone was seen a single time. The chain combines TRBV15 with TRBJ2-7; no firm D call. The CDR3 is 17 residues long. Trimming left V 0 bases short and J 1 base short, with 16 bases between. The V gene's germline CDR1 is LNHNV and CDR2 YYDKDF (reference sequence). CDR3 in amino acids: CATSRDRPAGPSYEQYF. The CDR3 DNA sequence: TGTGCCACCAGCAGAGATCGGCCGGCCGGCCCTTCCTACGAGCAGTACTTC.

The V and J genes are TRBV4-3 and TRBJ1-2; D remains unclear. CDR3 length: 15 amino acids. The ends were cut back, 0 bases at V and 8 bases at J, with 16 bases in the middle. Germline CDR1 is LGHNA and CDR2 is YSLEER. In DNA form, the CDR3 reads TGCGCCAGCAGCCAAGATCGGGGTCCGGGGTTCGGCTACACCTTC. Protein sequence: CASSQDRGPGFGYTF.

The chain combines TRBV15 with TRBJ1-2, with a weak D call TRBD1 (6 bases). The V and J ends lost 4 bases and 4 bases respectively, with 16 bases between them. The CDR3 is made up of 15 amino acids. The germline V gene has CDR1 LNHNV and CDR2 YYDKDF (reference sequence). The CDR3 protein is CATSTNRDWRYGYTF. The CDR3 DNA is TGTGCCACCAGCACCAACAGGGATTGGCGCTATGGCTACACCTTC.

The chain joins TRBV27 to TRBJ1-5, with TRBD1 identical over 8 bases. Germline V gene data show CDR1 as MNHEY and CDR2 as SMNVEV (reference sequence). This CDR3 has 16 amino acids. V was clipped by 3 bases and J by 3 bases; unmatched bases: 7. CDR3 coding DNA: TGTGCCAGCAGTTTTACAGGGGGACGAACCAATCAGCCCCAGCATTTT. This sequence encodes CASSFTGGRTNQPQHF.

The rearrangement uses TRBV9 and TRBJ2-3; no clear D. V lost 0 bases and J 0 bases, leaving 11 bases between the germline ends. Germline V CDR1 and CDR2: SGDLS, YYNGEE. The CDR3 length is 16 residues. The CDR3 protein is CASSVVPGSSTDTQYF. CDR3 coding DNA: TGTGCCAGCAGCGTAGTTCCCGGGTCTAGCACAGATACGCAGTATTTT. The variable domain in full, with the rest retrieved from reference TRBV9 and TRBJ2-3, is DSGVTQTPKHLITATGQRVTLRCSPRSGDLSVYWYQQSLDQGLQFLIQYYNGEERAKGNILERFSAQQFPDLHSELNLSSLELGDSALYFCASSVVPGSSTDTQYFGPGTRLTVL.

This clone was seen a handful of times. This chain links TRBV29-1 with TRBJ2-5, with D unclear. V lost 5 bases and J lost 4, with 5 bases in between. The CDR3 consists of 10 residues. Germline values: CDR1 SQVTM, CDR2 ANQGSEA. The CDR3 protein is CSVWRETQYF. The CDR3 DNA follows: TGCAGCGTTTGGAGAGAGACCCAGTACTTC.

The chain uses TRBV7-9 and TRBJ2-2, with D unclear. V lost 5 bases and J 1 base, leaving 14 bases between the germline ends. The germline CDR1 and CDR2 sequences are SEHNR and FQNEAQ (reference sequence). There are 16 residues in the CDR3. The CDR3 DNA follows: TGTGCCAGCAGCCATAGCTGGACGGAGAACACCGGGGAGCTGTTTTTT. This gives the protein CASSHSWTENTGELFF. The variable domain in full, completed from reference TRBV7-9 and TRBJ2-2, reads DTGVSQNPRHKITKRGQNVTFRCDPISEHNRLYWYRQTLGQGPEFLTYFQNEAQLEKSRLLSDRFSAERPKGSFSTLEIQRTEQGDSAMYLCASSHSWTENTGELFFGEGSRLTVL.

The chain carries TRBV9 and TRBJ2-7, with D possibly matching TRBD2 (5 bases). V lost 0 bases and J 6 bases, leaving 10 bases between the germline ends. Germline V lookup: CDR1 SGDLS, CDR2 YYNGEE. This CDR3 is built from 13 residues. The CDR3 spells CASSVGSGIEQYF. The CDR3 bases are TGTGCCAGCAGCGTAGGGTCGGGAATCGAGCAGTACTTC.

This clone was found a few times. The chain joins TRBV9 to TRBJ2-6; no definite D call. The CDR3 has 14 amino acids. Germline V gene lookup returns CDR1 SGDLS and CDR2 YYNGEE. The germline V and J ends were trimmed by 4 bases and 1 base, with 6 bases remaining between them. The CDR3 sequence: CASSHYSGANVLTF. In DNA form, the CDR3 reads TGTGCCAGCAGCCATTATTCTGGGGCCAACGTCCTGACTTTC.

The chain employs TRBV5-1 and TRBJ1-1; 7 bases line up with TRBD1. The germline CDR1 and CDR2 sequences are SGHRS and YFSETQ. V lost 1 base and J lost 1; bases outside the gene matches: 1. This CDR3 spans 14 amino acids. CDR3 nucleotide sequence: TGCGCCAGCAGCTTGCGGGACAGGAACACTGAAGCTTTCTTT. Translated, it gives CASSLRDRNTEAFF.

CDR3 DNA: TGTGCCATCACCGGGACTACCCCCTACGAGCAGTACTTC. It yields the protein CAITGTTPYEQYF. This sequence joins TRBV10-3 and TRBJ2-7, with 7 nucleotides matching TRBD2. Germline V gives CDR1 ENHRY, CDR2 SYGVKD. With V trimmed by 7 bases and J by 2 bases, 5 bases remained unmatched. The CDR3 is made up of 13 amino acids.

The rearrangement links TRBV2 to TRBJ1-2; D may be TRBD1 (6 bases). Germline V gene sequence: CDR1 SNHLY, CDR2 FYNNEI. V shed 4 bases and J shed 8 bases, with 17 bases lying between them. The CDR3 consists of 14 residues. This chain's CDR3 is CASSVRTEDVGYTF. In DNA, the CDR3 is TGTGCCAGCAGTGTACGGACAGAAGATGTGGGCTACACCTTC.

V is TRBV27 and J is TRBJ1-1; D not certain. Germline V lookup: CDR1 MNHEY, CDR2 SMNVEV (reference sequence). This CDR3 is built from 13 residues. Trimming shortened V by 4 bases and J by 1 base, and 7 bases separated the two germline ends. CDR3 DNA: TGTGCCAGCAGTTCGGTGGGGAACACTGAAGCTTTCTTT. Translating gives CASSSVGNTEAFF.

V gene TRBV28 combines with J gene TRBJ2-7; TRBD1 might be the D (5 bases). CDR1 is MDHEN and CDR2 is SYDVKM in the germline V gene. V lost 5 bases, J lost 3 bases, and 11 bases lay in between. The CDR3 totals 13 residues. This CDR3 reads CASSPDRSYEQYF. CDR3 DNA sequence: TGTGCCAGCAGTCCCGACAGAAGCTACGAGCAGTACTTC.

This chain links TRBV6-5 with TRBJ2-1; D remains unclear. V was cut by 2 bases and J by 4 bases, with 3 bases left in between. The CDR3 length is 12 residues. Germline V gives CDR1 MNHEY, CDR2 SVGAGI. The CDR3 DNA reads TGTGCCAGCAGTTACGATTACAATGAGCAGTTCTTC. Protein: CASSYDYNEQFF.

The rearrangement links TRBV4-3 to TRBJ1-3, with D unclear. V lost 0 bases and J 0 bases, leaving 12 bases between the germline ends. Germline CDR1 is LGHNA and CDR2 is YSLEER. The CDR3 length is 17 residues. CDR3 loop: CASSQDALASSGNTIYF. In DNA form, the CDR3 reads TGCGCCAGCAGCCAAGACGCCCTCGCGAGCTCTGGAAACACCATATATTTT.

The chain uses TRBV25-1 and TRBJ1-1, with 9 bases fitting TRBD1. Germline V gene sequence: CDR1 MGHDK, CDR2 SYGVNS. This CDR3 region has 17 residues. J gave up 0 bases and V 5 bases, and 10 bases lay outside the gene matches. The CDR3 here is CASSSRDRASMNTEAFF. The CDR3 nucleotides read TGTGCCAGCAGTTCCCGGGACAGGGCATCAATGAACACTGAAGCTTTCTTT.

J is TRBJ1-2 and V is TRBV27; 12 bases are shared with TRBD1. V lost 5 bases, J lost 8 bases, and 9 bases stayed unmatched. CDR1 MNHEY and CDR2 SMNVEV come from the germline V gene (reference sequence). The CDR3 spans 15 residues. CDR3 bases: TGTGCCAGCAGTCCCCCACGGGACAGGGGGCCCGGCTACACCTTC. This sequence encodes CASSPPRDRGPGYTF.

The V call is TRBV28, the J call TRBJ2-7; 7 positions match TRBD2. There are 16 residues in the CDR3. Germline assignment: CDR1 MDHEN and CDR2 SYDVKM. J lost 0 bases, V lost 3 bases, and 8 bases had no gene match. Here the CDR3 reads CASSFWPRDYSYEQYF. For the CDR3, the DNA is TGTGCCAGCAGTTTTTGGCCCCGGGACTACTCCTACGAGCAGTACTTC.

This clone appeared a single time. This chain uses TRBV9 with TRBJ2-7; 9 nucleotides agree with TRBD2. This CDR3 comprises 15 residues. Trimming cost V 0 bases and J 7 bases; bases outside gene matches: 8. Germline V gene data show CDR1 as SGDLS and CDR2 as YYNGEE. The CDR3 coding sequence is TGTGCCAGCAGCGTAGGTGCTAGCGGGGAGAGGGAGCAGTACTTC. It specifies CASSVGASGEREQYF.

The rearrangement links TRBV19 to TRBJ1-1; weak D call: TRBD1 (6 bases). The CDR3 contains 13 residues. V was cut by 7 bases and J by 4 bases, with 13 bases left in between. Germline CDR1 is LNHDA and CDR2 is SQIVND (reference sequence). CDR3 in amino acids: CASTKGVVTEAFF. In DNA, the CDR3 is TGTGCCAGTACTAAGGGGGTTGTCACTGAAGCTTTCTTT.

The rearrangement joins TRBV10-3 to TRBJ1-2; possibly TRBD1 for D (6 bases). The CDR3 extends over 13 amino acids. The V gene's germline CDR1 is ENHRY and CDR2 SYGVKD. The V end was cut by 7 bases, the J end by 8 bases, with 17 bases between. This CDR3 reads CAIKVQGRQGYTF. The CDR3 DNA sequence: TGTGCCATCAAAGTACAGGGCCGGCAAGGCTACACCTTC.

The genes are TRBV4-3 and TRBJ2-4, with 8 positions matching TRBD2. Germline assignment: CDR1 LGHNA and CDR2 YSLEER. The CDR3 is 20 residues long. V was clipped by 2 bases and J by 0 bases; unmatched bases: 15. The CDR3 DNA sequence: TGCGCCAGCAGCCAACTATGGCCTCGGGGGGGGAGCCTAGCCAAAAACATTCAGTACTTC. It encodes CASSQLWPRGGSLAKNIQYF.

The genes are TRBV13 and TRBJ2-4, with TRBD2 identical over 11 bases. CDR1 PRHDT and CDR2 FYEKMQ come from the germline V gene (reference sequence). Trimming removed 7 bases from V and 5 bases from J; junction bases left unmatched: 4. CDR3 length: 14 amino acids. CDR3 region: CASTLGLAENIQYF. In nucleotides, the CDR3 is TGTGCCAGCACCCTGGGACTAGCGGAAAACATTCAGTACTTC.

The genes are TRBV9 and TRBJ2-1; D is perhaps TRBD2 (6 bases). Germline CDR1 and CDR2: SGDLS and YYNGEE. Trimming shortened V by 0 bases and J by 5 bases, and 12 bases separated the two germline ends. The CDR3 has 15 residues. The CDR3 nucleotides are TGTGCCAGCAGCGTAGTTGCGGGGCTAAACAATGAGCAGTTCTTC. Translating it yields CASSVVAGLNNEQFF.

The genes are TRBV7-9 and TRBJ2-7, with D possibly TRBD2 on 6 matching bases. The CDR3 extends over 15 amino acids. Between the trimmed V and J ends, which lost 6 bases and 2 bases, there was a span of 17 bases. Per the germline V gene, CDR1 is SEHNR and CDR2 is FQNEAQ (reference sequence). The CDR3 loop is CASSHPGLRAYEQYF. The CDR3, as DNA: TGTGCCAGCAGTCATCCGGGACTGAGGGCCTACGAGCAGTACTTC.